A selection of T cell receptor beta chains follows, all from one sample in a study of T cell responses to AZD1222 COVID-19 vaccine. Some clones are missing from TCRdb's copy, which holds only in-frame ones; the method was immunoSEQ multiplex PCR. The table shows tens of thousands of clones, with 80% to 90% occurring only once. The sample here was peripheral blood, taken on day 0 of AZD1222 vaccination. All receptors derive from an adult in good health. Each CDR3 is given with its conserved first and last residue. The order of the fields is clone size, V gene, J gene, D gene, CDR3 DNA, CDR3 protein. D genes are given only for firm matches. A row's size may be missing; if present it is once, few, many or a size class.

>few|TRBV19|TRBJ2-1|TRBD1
TGTGCCAGTAGTATCGACAGGGTCCACAATGAGCAGTTCTTC
CASSIDRVHNEQFF
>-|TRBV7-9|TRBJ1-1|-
TGTGCCAGCAGCTTAATCCGGGTAAACACTGAAGCTTTCTTT
CASSLIRVNTEAFF
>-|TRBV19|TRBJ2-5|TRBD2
TGTGCCAGTAGTGCCAGTGGGACTAGCCGAGAGACCCAGTACTTC
CASSASGTSRETQYF
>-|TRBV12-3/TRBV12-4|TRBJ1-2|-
TGTGCCAGCAGCCCTCGACAGCTTTCGGGCTACACCTTC
CASSPRQLSGYTF
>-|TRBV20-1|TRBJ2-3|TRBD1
TGCAGTGCTGTGGACAGGGCGACGCAGTATTTT
CSAVDRATQYF
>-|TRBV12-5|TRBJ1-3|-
TGTGCTAGTGGTTTGGGGGGCAGGGAGGACACCATATATTTT
CASGLGGREDTIYF
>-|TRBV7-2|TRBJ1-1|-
TGTGCCAGCAGCCCGGTCAGGAACACTGAAGCTTTCTTT
CASSPVRNTEAFF
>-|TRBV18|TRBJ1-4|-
TGTGCCAGCTCACCAGGTGCTTCTAATGAAAAACTGTTTTTT
CASSPGASNEKLFF
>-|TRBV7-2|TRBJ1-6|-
TGTGCCAGCAGCCCCCGGGCCTTCAATTCACCCCTCCACTTT
CASSPRAFNSPLHF
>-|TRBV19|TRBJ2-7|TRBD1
TGTGCCAGTAGTAGGCGCCAGGGGGACGAGCAGTACTTC
CASSRRQGDEQYF
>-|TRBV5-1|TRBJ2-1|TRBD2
TGCGCCAGCAGCGGGGGCGGGAGGTCCGGTGAGCAGTTCTTC
CASSGGGRSGEQFF
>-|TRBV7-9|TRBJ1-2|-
TGTGCCAGCAGTCTCGAACCATCTGGCTACACCTTC
CASSLEPSGYTF
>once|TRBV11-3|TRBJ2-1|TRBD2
TGTGCCAGCAGCCTAGGCACGCGGGGGGGCTACGATGAGCAGTTCTTC
CASSLGTRGGYDEQFF
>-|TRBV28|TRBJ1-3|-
TGTGCCAGCACCGTCTCTGGAAACACCATATATTTT
CASTVSGNTIYF
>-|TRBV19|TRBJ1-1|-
TGTGCCAGTAGTATGACGGACGAAGCTTTCTTT
CASSMTDEAFF
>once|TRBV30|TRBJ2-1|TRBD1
TGTGCCTGGGGACAGGATAGTGAGCAGTTCTTC
CAWGQDSEQFF
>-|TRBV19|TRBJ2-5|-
TGTGCCAGTAGTACTACCGACCAAGAGACCCAGTACTTC
CASSTTDQETQYF
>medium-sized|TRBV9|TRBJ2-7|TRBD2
TGTGCCAGCAGCGTAGGGGGACTAGCGGAGGGCTACGAGCAGTACTTC
CASSVGGLAEGYEQYF
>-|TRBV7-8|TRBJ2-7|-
TGTGCCAGCAGCCGAGGCGGGGACCCAAGCTCCTACGAGCAGTACTTC
CASSRGGDPSSYEQYF
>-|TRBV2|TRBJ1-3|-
TGTGCCAGCAGTGTAGGGGGTGAAGGCTCTGGAAACACCATATATTTT
CASSVGGEGSGNTIYF
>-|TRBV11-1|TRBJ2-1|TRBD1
TGTGCCAGCAGCTACCAGACAGGGCAGGATGAGCAGTTCTTC
CASSYQTGQDEQFF
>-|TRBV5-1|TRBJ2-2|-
TGCGCCAGCAGCACACGCCCCATACGGACCGGGGAGCTGTTTTTT
CASSTRPIRTGELFF
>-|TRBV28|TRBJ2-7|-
TGTGCCAGCAGTCCCTTGACCGGGGGCTACGAGCAGTACTTC
CASSPLTGGYEQYF
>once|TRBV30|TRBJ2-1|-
TGTGCCTGGAGTACGCGGGGCCATGAGCAGTTCTTC
CAWSTRGHEQFF
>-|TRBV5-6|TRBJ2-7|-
TGTGCCAGCAGCTTGGGCGGGGCCCACGAGCAGTACTTC
CASSLGGAHEQYF
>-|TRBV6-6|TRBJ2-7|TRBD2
TGTGCCAGCACCCTAGCGGGAGGATCCTACGAGCAGTACTTC
CASTLAGGSYEQYF
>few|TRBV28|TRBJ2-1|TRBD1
TGTGCCAGCAGTCCGCGGACAGGGGCCTACAATGAGCAGTTCTTC
CASSPRTGAYNEQFF
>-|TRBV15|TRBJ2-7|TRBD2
TGTGCCACCAGCAGAGATCTTGCGGGAGGAACGTACGAGCAGTACTTC
CATSRDLAGGTYEQYF
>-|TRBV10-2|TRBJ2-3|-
TGCGCCAGCAGTGACGGGACAATCAACACAGATACGCAGTATTTT
CASSDGTINTDTQYF
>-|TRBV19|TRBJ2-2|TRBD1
TGTGCCAGTAGGGAAGACAGGGGGCGCCGAGGGGAGCTGTTTTTT
CASREDRGRRGELFF
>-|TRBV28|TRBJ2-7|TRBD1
TGTGCCAGCAGTGAGGGACAGGGGATTGCCTACGAGCAGTACTTC
CASSEGQGIAYEQYF
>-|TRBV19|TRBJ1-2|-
TGTGCCAGTAGTCATTCATATGGCTACACCTTC
CASSHSYGYTF
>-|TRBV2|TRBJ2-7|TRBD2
TGTGCCAGCAGTGAAACCCTAGCGGACTCCTACGAGCAGTACTTC
CASSETLADSYEQYF
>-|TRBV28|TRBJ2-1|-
TGTGCCAGCAGTCCCGGGACCGGCCCCCGGTACAATGAGCAGTTCTTC
CASSPGTGPRYNEQFF
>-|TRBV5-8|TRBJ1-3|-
TGTGCCAGCAGCTTATCCAGGAACACCATATATTTT
CASSLSRNTIYF
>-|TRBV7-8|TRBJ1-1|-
TGTGCCAGCAGATCAGGGGACACACCGAACACTGAAGCTTTCTTT
CASRSGDTPNTEAFF
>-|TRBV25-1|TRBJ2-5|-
TGTGCCAGCAGTGACAGGGGTATTCGTGAGACCCAGTACTTC
CASSDRGIRETQYF
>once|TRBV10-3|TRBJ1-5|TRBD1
TGTGCCATCAGTGAAGGGGACAGGGCTCAGCCCCAGCATTTT
CAISEGDRAQPQHF
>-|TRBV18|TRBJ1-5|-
TGTGCCAGCTCACCACCGCGCAGGGGTAATCAGCCCCAGCATTTT
CASSPPRRGNQPQHF
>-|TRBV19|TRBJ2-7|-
TGTGCCAGTAGTATAAGCGGAGGGGAATACGAGCAGTACTTC
CASSISGGEYEQYF
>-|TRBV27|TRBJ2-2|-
TGTGCCAGCAGGAGGGGTACGAACACCGGGGAGCTGTTTTTT
CASRRGTNTGELFF
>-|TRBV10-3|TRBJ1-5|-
TGTGCCATCCAACCGGGACCCAATCAGCCCCAGCATTTT
CAIQPGPNQPQHF
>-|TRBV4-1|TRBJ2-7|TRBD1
TGCGCCAGCAGCCAACCCCCGACAGGGCGGTACGAGCAGTACTTC
CASSQPPTGRYEQYF
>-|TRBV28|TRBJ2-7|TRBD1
TGTGCCACAACCACCGGGACAGTCAACTTCTACGAGCAGTACTTC
CATTTGTVNFYEQYF
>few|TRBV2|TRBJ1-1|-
TGTGCCAGCAGTGAAGACATGAACACTGAAGCTTTCTTT
CASSEDMNTEAFF
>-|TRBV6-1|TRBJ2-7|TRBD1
TGTGCCAGCAGTGTTCTTCCGCCGGGACAGGGGCTATACGAGCAGTACTTC
CASSVLPPGQGLYEQYF